What follows describes a single T cell receptor (beta chain). The data belong to a study of blood T cell dynamics during melanoma immunotherapy. At the level of the study: Patients with metastatic melanoma got pembrolizumab or nivolumab-ipilimumab as first-line care.

Time point of the sample: week 3, after first cycle of checkpoint inhibitor. One draw preceded checkpoint blockade; another followed its first cycle at week 3. Response was assessed by RECIST 1.1 at 12 weeks, except a couple of rapid progressors. Prior systemic cancer therapy, immunosuppressant use and other active malignancies excluded patients. The table came from immunoSEQ multiplex PCR; TCRdb's copy has only in-frame clones and leaves some out. Of thousands of clones in the sample, around four fifths were seen once. The germline V gene encodes CDR1 SGHTA and CDR2 FQGNSA. CDR3 length equals 12 residues. Trimming shortened V by 3 bases and J by 6 bases, and 7 bases separated the two germline ends.

The specimen was blood, collected from a patient treated with checkpoint blockade. The TCR originated in a human donor with melanoma. Some clones in this sample may be carry-over from other donors' samples. The chain has TRBV7-2 and TRBJ2-3; the D is unclear. In nucleotides, the CDR3 is TGTGCCAGCAGCTTCCCCTGGGATACGCAGTATTTT. Protein product: CASSFPWDTQYF.